The rows below give T cell receptor beta chains drawn from one sample of a study of CD8 T cells in ankylosing spondylitis. TCRdb ran MiXCR on the 5' RACE reads and lists one entry per CDR3 protein. The table records 500,000 to 550,000 distinct CDR3 sequences, about 13% of them present only once. Source material: blood, either unsorted or a sorted T cell fraction (not recorded which). These receptors all stem from a male donor with ankylosing spondylitis. CDR3s include the opening cysteine and the closing phenylalanine or tryptophan. The D gene is left open where the match is weak. Only part of the rows carry a size: once, few, many, or a class if the clone is expanded.

clone_size j_call v_call d_call cdr3_length cdr3_nt cdr3_aa
few TRBJ2-5 TRBV3-1 TRBD2 15 TGTGCCAGCAGCCAACGGACTAGTGGAAAAGAGACCCAGTACTTC CASSQRTSGKETQYF
- TRBJ1-2 TRBV7-9 - 17 TGTGCCAGCAGCTTAGACCCCCGGGGTCGGGCTATGGATGGCTACACCTTC CASSLDPRGRAMDGYTF
few TRBJ2-7 TRBV6-2/TRBV6-3 TRBD2 15 TGTGCCAGCAGTTACACCGGGACTAGCGGCTACGAGCAGTACTTC CASSYTGTSGYEQYF
few TRBJ1-1 TRBV6-1 TRBD1 12 TGTGCCAGTCACACAGGGGGGACTGAAGCTTTCTTT CASHTGGTEAFF
- TRBJ2-5 TRBV20-1 - 16 TGCAGTGCTAGATCGGCTACGTACAGGGCACAAGAGACCCAGTACTTC CSARSATYRAQETQYF
- TRBJ1-5 TRBV27 - 18 TGTGCCAGCATCCAACCCCTGCAGGGCGAGGTGGGCAATCAGCCCCAGCATTTT CASIQPLQGEVGNQPQHF
- TRBJ2-4 TRBV7-6 - 13 TGTGCCAGCAGCCCACCGGGCGTAAACATTCAGTACTTC CASSPPGVNIQYF
few TRBJ2-1 TRBV11-2 TRBD2 15 TGTGCCAGCAGCTTTAGCGGGAGCGAGGGCAATGAGCAGTTCTTC CASSFSGSEGNEQFF
- TRBJ1-1 TRBV9 - 13 TGTGCCAGCTCTGGCCCTGGTAGCACTGAAGCTTTCTTT CASSGPGSTEAFF
few TRBJ2-7 TRBV7-9 - 15 TGTGCCAGCAGCTTGGGAGGGGGCGGAAACCACGAGCAGTACTTC CASSLGGGGNHEQYF
many TRBJ2-3 TRBV5-1 TRBD2 16 TGCGCCAGCAGCTCCTCCCTAGCGGCGAGCACAGATACGCAGTATTTT CASSSSLAASTDTQYF
- TRBJ2-1 TRBV7-6 TRBD2 17 TGTGCCAGCAGCCCGGCACTTATAGCGGGAGACTCGAATGAGCAGTTCTTC CASSPALIAGDSNEQFF
few TRBJ1-1 TRBV7-9 TRBD1 15 TGTGCCAGCACTGGACAGGGGGCAGGAAACACTGAAGCTTTCTTT CASTGQGAGNTEAFF
- TRBJ2-3 TRBV25-1 - 16 TGTGCCAGCAGTGATGAGGGGGGCCCAAGCACAGATACGCAGTATTTT CASSDEGGPSTDTQYF
- TRBJ1-1 TRBV15 - 16 TGTGCCACCAGCGGAGTCAGAGGGGAGGAGGACACTGAAGCTTTCTTT CATSGVRGEEDTEAFF
- TRBJ2-5 TRBV6-1 - 16 TGTGCCACCAAGACGGGGCTGGGGGCCCAAGATGGGACCCAGTACTTC CATKTGLGAQDGTQYF
few TRBJ1-1 TRBV30 TRBD1 17 TGTGCCTGGGAAATAAGACCGACAGGGGGCTGGGACACTGAAGCTTTCTTT CAWEIRPTGGWDTEAFF
- TRBJ2-1 TRBV10-3 - 12 TGTGCCATCAGTGAGAGGGACGCTGAGCAGTTCTTC CAISERDAEQFF
few TRBJ1-5 TRBV20-1 - 13 TGCAGTGCCAAGGACAGCCCCAATCAGCCCCAGCATTTT CSAKDSPNQPQHF
- TRBJ2-5 TRBV2 TRBD2 17 TGTGCCAGCAGTGCCGGGACTAGCGGGATATCCCAAGAGACCCAGTACTTC CASSAGTSGISQETQYF
- TRBJ2-1 TRBV10-1 TRBD2 15 TGCGCCAGCAGTCCTAGCGGGACCCCCTACAATGAGCAGTTCTTC CASSPSGTPYNEQFF
- TRBJ2-3 TRBV15 TRBD2 18 TGTGCCACCAGCAGAGAATATCCGGGGGGAACACGCACAGATACGCAGTATTTT CATSREYPGGTRTDTQYF
many TRBJ2-1 TRBV12-3/TRBV12-4 - 15 TGTGCCAGCAGTTTAGGGCAGGGTACCCACAATGAGCAGTTCTTC CASSLGQGTHNEQFF
once TRBJ2-7 TRBV15 TRBD2 15 TGTGCCACCAGCAGAGAAACTAGCGGAACCTACGAGCAGTACTTC CATSRETSGTYEQYF
- TRBJ1-5 TRBV10-3 - 14 TGTGCCATCAGTGAGTCGGGCGGGGTTCAGCCCCAGCATTTT CAISESGGVQPQHF
many TRBJ1-1 TRBV3-1 - 14 TGTGCCAGCAGTGCCTCTAGTGGAAACACTGAAGCTTTCTTT CASSASSGNTEAFF
- TRBJ2-5 TRBV20-1 TRBD2 14 TGCAGTGCTAGGACTTCGGGGGGCCAAGAGACCCAGTACTTC CSARTSGGQETQYF
few TRBJ1-2 TRBV20-1 - 13 TGCAGTGCTAGACCACGAGGGGGCTATGGCTACACCTTC CSARPRGGYGYTF
- TRBJ1-3 TRBV20-1 - 16 TGCAGTGCTAGAGATCCGGGGGGCCCCTCTGGAAACACCATATATTTT CSARDPGGPSGNTIYF
few TRBJ2-1 TRBV6-1 - 14 TGTGCCAGCAGTAATTGGGGGTTAGGGCGTGAGCAGTTCTTC CASSNWGLGREQFF
- TRBJ1-1 TRBV3-1 - 15 TGTGCCAGCAGCCAAATATCCCCAGGGGCAAGCTCGGCTTTCTTT CASSQISPGASSAFF
- TRBJ2-3 TRBV7-9 - 15 TGTGCCAGTAGAGAAGGGACTGCTAGCACAGATACGCAGTATTTT CASREGTASTDTQYF
many TRBJ2-2 TRBV3-1 TRBD2 16 TGTGCCAGCAGCCAAGGAGGGACTAGCGGGAGCCGGGAGCTGTTTTTT CASSQGGTSGSRELFF
- TRBJ2-2 TRBV20-1 - 14 TGCAGTGCTAGAGAAACCAGGGGGGCAGGGGAGCTGTTTTTT CSARETRGAGELFF
- TRBJ2-1 TRBV10-1 TRBD2 16 TGCGCCAGCAGTCCGCACTCCGGGACTAGCGGCAATGAGCAGTTCTTC CASSPHSGTSGNEQFF
few TRBJ2-7 TRBV20-1 - 13 TGCAGTGCTAGTACCTTCGCCGTCTACGAGCAGTACTTC CSASTFAVYEQYF
few TRBJ2-1 TRBV5-1 TRBD2 15 TGCGCCAGCAGCGAAACTAGCGCCCTTGTGGAAGAGCAGTTCTTC CASSETSALVEEQFF
- TRBJ1-2 TRBV20-1 - 12 TGCAGTGCTAAAGAACAGGGACGGGGCTACACCTTC CSAKEQGRGYTF
once TRBJ1-1 TRBV27 TRBD1 13 TGTGCCAGCAGCCACAGGGGAGCCCCTGAAGCTTTCTTT CASSHRGAPEAFF
few TRBJ2-5 TRBV20-1 - 13 TGCAGTGCTGTCAGGGGCGTGCAAGAGACCCAGTACTTC CSAVRGVQETQYF
few TRBJ2-2 TRBV7-2 - 14 TGTGCCAGCAGCATGGGACGAAACACCGGGGAGCTGTTTTTT CASSMGRNTGELFF
- TRBJ2-1 TRBV5-1 TRBD1 16 TGCGCCAGCAGCTATGGTCAGGGGGTTAGCTACTATGAGCAGTTCTTC CASSYGQGVSYYEQFF
- TRBJ1-4 TRBV7-2 - 17 TGTGCCAGCAGCCTCGAGGGGACCTACGCAACTAATGAAAAACTGTTTTTT CASSLEGTYATNEKLFF
- TRBJ1-1 TRBV27 - 13 TGTGCCAGCAGTTTACTGGGGTATACTGAAGCTTTCTTT CASSLLGYTEAFF
many TRBJ1-5 TRBV5-1 TRBD1 13 TGCGCCAGCAGCGTGACAGGGGATCAGCCCCAGCATTTT CASSVTGDQPQHF
few TRBJ2-5 TRBV18 - 14 TGTGCCAGCTCACCGGAGAGCGGGCGGGAGACCCAGTACTTC CASSPESGRETQYF
few TRBJ1-5 TRBV7-9 - 14 TGTGCCAGCAGCTTTGAGTTTGGCAATCAGCCCCAGCATTTT CASSFEFGNQPQHF
many TRBJ2-2 TRBV15 - 18 TGTGCCACCAGCAGAACCGGAGGGGATTGGACACGTACCGGGGAGCTGTTTTTT CATSRTGGDWTRTGELFF
- TRBJ2-1 TRBV7-9 TRBD1 13 TGTGCCAGCGCCGGACAGGGAGGCAATGAGCAGTTCTTC CASAGQGGNEQFF
- TRBJ2-3 TRBV20-1 TRBD2 15 TGCAGTGCTAGCCTTCCGGGAGGTGGCACAGATACGCAGTATTTT CSASLPGGGTDTQYF
- TRBJ2-2 TRBV23-1 - 15 TGCGCCAGCGGAGCCAGCCACGAAGGGGCCGGGGAGCTGTTTTTT CASGASHEGAGELFF
few TRBJ2-1 TRBV15 - 16 TGTGCCACCAGCAGAGATTTGGCGACTAGACCCAATGAGCAGTTCTTC CATSRDLATRPNEQFF
few TRBJ1-3 TRBV6-5 - 16 TGTGCCAGCAGTTACGGTCGACAAACCTCTGGAAACACCATATATTTT CASSYGRQTSGNTIYF
- TRBJ2-1 TRBV6-1 TRBD2 13 TGTGCCAGCAGCACCGCGGGGGGCAATGAGCAGTTCTTC CASSTAGGNEQFF
- TRBJ2-1 TRBV20-1 TRBD2 13 TGCAGTGCCTTACTAGCGGGGTACAATGAGCAGTTCTTC CSALLAGYNEQFF
- TRBJ2-5 TRBV9 - 13 TGTGCCAGCAGCGTAGGGGGCCTTGAGACCCAGTACTTC CASSVGGLETQYF
many TRBJ1-4 TRBV20-1 - 14 TGCAGTGCCAACTCAGGGGCGGAGGATGAAAAACTGTTTTTT CSANSGAEDEKLFF
few TRBJ2-3 TRBV27 TRBD2 16 TGTGCCAGCAGTTTGACTAGCGGGAGTAGTGCAGATACGCAGTATTTT CASSLTSGSSADTQYF
few TRBJ2-5 TRBV12-3/TRBV12-4 TRBD1 14 TGTGCCAGCAGCCCCGCGACAGGGGTAAAGACCCAGTACTTC CASSPATGVKTQYF
- TRBJ2-7 TRBV20-1 - 14 TGCAGTGCTAGGGGGCGTACTAGTCTGTACGAGCAGTACTTC CSARGRTSLYEQYF